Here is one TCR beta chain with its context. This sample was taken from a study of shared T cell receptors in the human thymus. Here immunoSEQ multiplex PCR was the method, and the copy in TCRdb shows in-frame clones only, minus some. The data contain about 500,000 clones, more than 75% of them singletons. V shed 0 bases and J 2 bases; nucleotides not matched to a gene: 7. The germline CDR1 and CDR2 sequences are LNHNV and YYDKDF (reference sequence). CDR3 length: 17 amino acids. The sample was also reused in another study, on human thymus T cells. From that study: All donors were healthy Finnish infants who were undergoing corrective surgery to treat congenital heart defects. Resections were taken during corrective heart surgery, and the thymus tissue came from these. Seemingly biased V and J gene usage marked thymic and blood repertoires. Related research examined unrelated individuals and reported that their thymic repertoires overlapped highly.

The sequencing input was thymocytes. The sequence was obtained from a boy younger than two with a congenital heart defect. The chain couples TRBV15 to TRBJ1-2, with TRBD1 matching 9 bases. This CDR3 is CATSRDRDRETNYGYTF. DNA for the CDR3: TGTGCCACCAGCAGAGATAGGGACAGGGAAACCAACTATGGCTACACCTTC.